The 22 T cell receptor beta chains below all came from one sample that was sequenced in a study of T-cell reconstitution after alpha-beta-depleted transplantation in children. It was with unique molecular identifiers that the TCRbeta library was prepared. TCRdb reprocessed the PCR reads via MiXCR and lists one record per CDR3 protein. This sample has 200,000 to 250,000 distinct CDR3 sequences, with 6.5% to 9% found just once. Sequencing used PBMCs, mostly from graft donor cells, obtained 180 days after TCRalphabeta/CD19-depleted stem cell transplant. The origin of the receptors is a male patient aged 5 to 17 who had a stem cell transplant for acute lymphoblastic leukemia, so the T cells may come from the graft donor.

This clonotype was observed many times. V usage is TRBV7-9 and J usage is TRBJ2-1; 9 nucleotides match TRBD2. The ends lost 5 bases at V and 10 bases at J; junction bases unmatched: 3. Germline V CDR1 and CDR2: SEHNR, FQNEAQ (reference sequence). The CDR3 runs 12 residues. CDR3 coding DNA: TGTGCCAGCAGCCCTAGCGGGGACGAGCAGTTCTTC. It yields the protein CASSPSGDEQFF.

This clonotype was seen only a few times. V and J are TRBV7-9 and TRBJ1-6, with D possibly TRBD1 on 5 matching bases. The V end was cut by 7 bases, the J end by 10 bases, with 20 bases between. This CDR3 is 15 amino acids long. Germline values: CDR1 SEHNR, CDR2 FQNEAQ (reference sequence). CDR3 bases: TGTGCCAGCAAACACGCGGGAGGGGAGGGATCACCCCTCCACTTT. Protein: CASKHAGGEGSPLHF.

This clonotype was observed many times. V usage is TRBV5-5 and J usage is TRBJ1-1, with D hard to call. V lost 3 bases and J lost 3, with 9 bases in between. CDR3 size: 13 residues. Germline CDR1 is SGHKS and CDR2 is YYEKEE (reference sequence). The CDR3 nucleotides read TGTGCCAGCAGCTCCGAGGAGGACACTGAAGCTTTCTTT. Its protein is CASSSEEDTEAFF.

Ten or more counts support this clonotype. This chain joins TRBV6-1 and TRBJ2-5; D perhaps matches TRBD1 (6 bases). V was clipped by 2 bases and J by 1 base, with 8 bases between them. Germline-derived CDR1 and CDR2 are MNHNS and SASEGT. This CDR3 comprises 14 residues. In DNA form, the CDR3 reads TGTGCCAGCAGTGAAAGGGGGTTCCAAGAGACCCAGTACTTC. Protein sequence: CASSERGFQETQYF.

This clonotype was counted only a few times. Written as DNA, the CDR3 is TGTGCCAGCTCACCCCGGACAGGGGGCGCGGGGAACACTGAAGCTTTCTTT. The encoded protein is CASSPRTGGAGNTEAFF. This chain connects TRBV18 to TRBJ1-1; 11 nucleotides line up with TRBD1. With V trimmed by 3 bases and J by 1 base, 7 bases remained unmatched. This CDR3 has 17 residues. CDR1 is KGHSH, CDR2 LQKENI, per germline.

This clonotype was recorded at least ten times. The chain links TRBV5-6 to TRBJ2-7, with D perhaps TRBD1 (5 bases). This CDR3 spans 13 amino acids. The ends were cut back, 1 base at V and 3 bases at J, with 8 bases in the middle. The germline V gene encodes CDR1 SGHDT and CDR2 YYEEEE. In DNA form, the CDR3 reads TGTGCCAGCAGCTTGCTGGACAACTACGAGCAGTACTTC. As protein: CASSLLDNYEQYF.

This clonotype was found many times. The rearrangement links TRBV20-1 to TRBJ1-2, with 8 positions matching TRBD1. Germline V gives CDR1 DFQATT, CDR2 SNEGSKA (reference sequence). The V and J ends lost 2 bases and 2 bases, in that order; junction bases with no gene match: 7. The CDR3 consists of 15 residues. The CDR3 DNA follows: TGCAGTGCTAGACCGATGACAGGGGCAAACTATGGCTACACCTTC. Its translation: CSARPMTGANYGYTF.

This clonotype was seen repeatedly, ten times or more. The chain recombines TRBV9 with TRBJ2-1, with unresolved D. Deletions cut 4 bases from V and 5 bases from J, with 10 bases between. There are 13 residues in the CDR3. CDR1 is SGDLS and CDR2 is YYNGEE in the germline V gene. The CDR3: CASSLVLDNEQFF. The CDR3 DNA follows: TGTGCCAGCAGCCTGGTTCTCGACAATGAGCAGTTCTTC.

In regard to this clonotype: A much larger clone sits a single nucleotide away, making a read error possible. The V call is TRBV7-9, the J call TRBJ2-3; no definite D call. Trimming cost V 5 bases and J 4 bases, with 13 bases left between them. The germline V gene encodes CDR1 SEHNR and CDR2 FQNEAQ (reference sequence). The CDR3 loop spans 14 amino acids. The CDR3 nucleotides are TGTGCCAGCAGCCCGATTCCCGCGGCAGATACGCAGTATTTT. Residues: CASSPIPAADTQYF.

This clonotype was detected many times. This chain connects TRBV7-8 to TRBJ1-4; the D is unclear. The CDR3 extends over 14 amino acids. The V end was cut by 1 base, the J end by 6 bases, with 9 bases between. Germline V CDR1 and CDR2: SGHVS, FQNEAQ. CDR3 sequence (DNA): TGTGCCAGCAGCTTAGTCACCTATGATGAAAAACTGTTTTTT. Amino acids: CASSLVTYDEKLFF.

The sample holds one count of this clonotype. The rearrangement links TRBV25-1 to TRBJ2-7, with D possibly being TRBD1 (6 bases). The CDR3 loop spans 13 amino acids. CDR1 MGHDK and CDR2 SYGVNS come from the germline V gene. Between the trimmed V and J ends, which lost 4 bases and 2 bases, there was a span of 9 bases. The CDR3 spells CASSGTAPYEQYF. DNA for the CDR3: TGTGCCAGCAGTGGGACAGCCCCCTACGAGCAGTACTTC.

At least ten counts were recorded for this clonotype. This chain links TRBV9 with TRBJ2-1; TRBD2 might be the D (6 bases). Trimming took off 3 bases at V and 3 bases at J, with 19 bases between the two ends. Germline V CDR1 and CDR2: SGDLS, YYNGEE. This CDR3 has 17 residues. CDR3 nucleotides: TGTGCCAGCAGCGCAGGACTATCGGGTCTTCTCTACAATGAGCAGTTCTTC. Amino acid sequence: CASSAGLSGLLYNEQFF.

In this sample, this clonotype turned up once. This chain connects TRBV19 to TRBJ2-2; D may match TRBD1 or TRBD2 (5 bases each). Germline-derived CDR1 and CDR2 are LNHDA and SQIVND (reference sequence). Deletions cut 3 bases from V and 0 bases from J, with 8 bases between. The CDR3 sequence is 15 residues long. The CDR3 sequence is CASSMGTANTGELFF. DNA of the CDR3: TGTGCCAGTAGTATGGGGACCGCGAACACCGGGGAGCTGTTTTTT.

This clonotype has at least ten counts. The V gene is TRBV27, the J gene TRBJ1-1; maybe TRBD1 (6 bases). The CDR3 runs 15 residues. Trimming took 4 bases from V and 0 from J, leaving 12 bases between them. Germline V CDR1 and CDR2: MNHEY, SMNVEV (reference sequence). DNA of the CDR3: TGTGCCAGCAGTTCCTGGACAGAGATGAACACTGAAGCTTTCTTT. Protein product: CASSSWTEMNTEAFF.

This clonotype was detected many times. V is TRBV9 and J is TRBJ2-3, with D possibly being TRBD1 (6 bases). Trimming stripped 0 bases from V and 7 bases from J, with 15 bases between. This CDR3 is built from 15 residues. Germline V gives CDR1 SGDLS, CDR2 YYNGEE. The CDR3 nucleotides read TGTGCCAGCAGCGTAGAGGGTACAGGGCTCCATACGCAGTATTTT. Protein: CASSVEGTGLHTQYF.

This clonotype was counted ten times or more. The rearrangement links TRBV9 to TRBJ2-1; the match to TRBD2 covers 11 bases. V shed 4 bases and J 9 bases; nucleotides not matched to a gene: 12. The CDR3 is made up of 16 amino acids. CDR1 is SGDLS, CDR2 YYNGEE, per germline. The CDR3 DNA reads TGTGCCAGCAGCCCCCTAGCGGGGGGCCCCGTCCTTGAGCAGTTCTTC. It translates to CASSPLAGGPVLEQFF.

This clonotype was found many times. The chain employs TRBV18 and TRBJ1-2; no clear D. Looked up from germline, CDR1 is KGHSH and CDR2 is LQKENI. Trimming shortened V by 3 bases and J by 4 bases, and 9 bases separated the two germline ends. The CDR3 has 13 residues. The CDR3 DNA is TGTGCCAGCTCACCGGGTCCGACCTATGGCTACACCTTC. It specifies CASSPGPTYGYTF.

In its sample, this clonotype was seen many times. The chain combines TRBV5-1 with TRBJ2-6; D is possibly TRBD1 (6 bases). The CDR3 consists of 19 residues. Trimming left V 0 bases short and J 2 bases short, with 18 bases between. Germline CDR1 and CDR2: SGHRS and YFSETQ. The CDR3 DNA reads as TGCGCCAGCAGCTTGGTAGGTGCAGGGGTATTAACTGGGGCCAACGTCCTGACTTTC. Translation: CASSLVGAGVLTGANVLTF.

This clonotype was detected many times. The rearrangement links TRBV24-1 to TRBJ2-5, with 7 bases matching TRBD2. CDR3 length: 15 residues. The V gene's germline CDR1 is KGHDR and CDR2 SFDVKD. V lost 4 bases and J lost 2; bases outside the gene matches: 6. CDR3 loop: CATSDQLAKQETQYF. The CDR3 DNA is TGTGCCACCAGTGACCAACTAGCGAAACAAGAGACCCAGTACTTC.

This clonotype was recorded at least ten times. The V and J genes are TRBV7-2 and TRBJ2-7, with D maybe TRBD2 (6 bases). Germline V gives CDR1 SGHTA, CDR2 FQGNSA. The CDR3 sequence is 13 residues long. V lost 2 bases and J 6 bases, leaving 11 bases between the germline ends. The DNA of the CDR3 is TGTGCCAGCAGCTTAACGGGGAGGAGCGAGCAGTACTTC. Its translation: CASSLTGRSEQYF.

This clonotype was detected ten times or more. The V and J genes are TRBV4-1 and TRBJ1-2; perhaps TRBD1 as D (5 bases). This CDR3 has 14 residues. Per the germline V gene, CDR1 is MGHRA and CDR2 is YSYEKL. V lost 0 bases, J lost 4 bases, and 9 bases lay in between. This CDR3 reads CASSQDWGGYGYTF. CDR3 sequence (DNA): TGCGCCAGCAGCCAAGATTGGGGCGGCTATGGCTACACCTTC.

This clonotype was detected many times. V usage is TRBV7-9 and J usage is TRBJ2-1; unclear D gene. This CDR3 contains 9 residues. Germline V gene sequence: CDR1 SEHNR, CDR2 FQNEAQ (reference sequence). Trimming removed 5 bases from V and 11 bases from J, with 4 bases in between. The DNA for the CDR3 is TGTGCCAGCAGCCCCCAGCAGTTCTTC. Its protein product is CASSPQQFF. Looking up the rest from reference TRBV7-9 and TRBJ2-1 gives the full variable domain: DTGVSQNPRHKITKRGQNVTFRCDPISEHNRLYWYRQTLGQGPEFLTYFQNEAQLEKSRLLSDRFSAERPKGSFSTLEIQRTEQGDSAMYLCASSPQQFFGPGTRLTVL.